This T cell receptor beta chain stems from a study of response to subunit inactivated influenza vaccine. In its sample, this clonotype was seen once. Its antigen is not identified. Study-wide findings and caveats: Few additional T cells are recruited per seasonal influenza vaccination, authors suggested.

TCRdb analysed the RT-PCR reads with MiXCR anew, one entry per CDR3 protein. Of fewer than 550,000 distinct CDR3 sequences detected, about 25% appear once; the ten largest clones hold around 2%. CDR1 and CDR2 from the germline V gene are MDHEN and SYDVKM. This CDR3 is built from 18 residues. Germline trimming cut 5 bases from V and 0 bases from J; bases unmatched to any gene: 9. The rearrangement uses TRBV28 and TRBJ2-6; 8 bases match TRBD1. The receptor's source is a man between 45 and 60 years old who received an inactivated influenza vaccine. The sequencing used CD4+ T cells sorted from PBMCs, collected around 5 days after vaccination. CDR3 region: CASSDLGQVYSGANVLTF. In nucleotides, the CDR3 is TGTGCCAGCAGTGATTTGGGACAGGTGTACTCTGGGGCCAACGTCCTGACTTTC.